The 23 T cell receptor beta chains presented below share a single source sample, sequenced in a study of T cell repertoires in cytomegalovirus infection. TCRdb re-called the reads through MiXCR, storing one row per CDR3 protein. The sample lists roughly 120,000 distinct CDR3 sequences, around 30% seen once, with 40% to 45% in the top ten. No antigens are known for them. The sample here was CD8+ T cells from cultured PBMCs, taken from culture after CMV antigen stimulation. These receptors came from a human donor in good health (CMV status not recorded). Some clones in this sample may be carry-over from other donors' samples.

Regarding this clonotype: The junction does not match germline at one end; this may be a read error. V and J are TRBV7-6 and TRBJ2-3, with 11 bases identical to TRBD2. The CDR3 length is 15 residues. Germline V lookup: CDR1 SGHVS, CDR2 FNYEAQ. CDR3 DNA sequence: TGTGCCAGCAGCCCTAGCGGGGGGAGGACAGATCCGCAGTATTTT. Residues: CASSPSGGRTDPQYF. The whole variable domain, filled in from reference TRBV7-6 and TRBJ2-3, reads GAGVSQSPRYKVTKRGQDVALRCDPISGHVSLYWYRQALGQGPEFLTYFNYEAQQDKSGLPNDRFSAERPEGSISTLTIQRTEQRDSAMYRCASSPSGGRTDPQYFGPGTRLTVL.

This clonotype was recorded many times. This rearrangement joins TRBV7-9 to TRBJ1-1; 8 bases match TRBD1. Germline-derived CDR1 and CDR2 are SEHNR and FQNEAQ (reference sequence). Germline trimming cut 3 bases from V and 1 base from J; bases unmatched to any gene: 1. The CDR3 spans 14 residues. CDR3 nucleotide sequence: TGTGCCAGCAGCTTGACAGGGGCGAACACTGAAGCTTTCTTT. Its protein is CASSLTGANTEAFF.

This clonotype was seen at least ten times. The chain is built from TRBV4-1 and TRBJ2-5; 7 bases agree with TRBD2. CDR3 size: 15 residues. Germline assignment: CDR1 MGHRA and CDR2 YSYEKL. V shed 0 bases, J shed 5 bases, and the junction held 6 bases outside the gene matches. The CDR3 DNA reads TGCGCCAGCAGCCAAGATCGGGGGGTCTCTGAGACCCAGTACTTC. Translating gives CASSQDRGVSETQYF.

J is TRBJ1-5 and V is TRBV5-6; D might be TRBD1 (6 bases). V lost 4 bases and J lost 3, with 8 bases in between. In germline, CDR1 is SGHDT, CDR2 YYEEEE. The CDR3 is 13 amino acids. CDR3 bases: TGTGCCAGCAGCGCGGGGGCCAATCAGCCCCAGCATTTT. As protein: CASSAGANQPQHF.

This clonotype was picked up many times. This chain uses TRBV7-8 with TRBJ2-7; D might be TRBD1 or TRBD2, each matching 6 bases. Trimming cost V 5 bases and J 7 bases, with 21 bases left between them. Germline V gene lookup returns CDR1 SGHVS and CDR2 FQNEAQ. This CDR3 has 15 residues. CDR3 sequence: CASSPLSGAKGEQYF. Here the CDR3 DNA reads TGTGCCAGCAGCCCCCTTTCGGGGGCTAAGGGAGAGCAGTACTTC.

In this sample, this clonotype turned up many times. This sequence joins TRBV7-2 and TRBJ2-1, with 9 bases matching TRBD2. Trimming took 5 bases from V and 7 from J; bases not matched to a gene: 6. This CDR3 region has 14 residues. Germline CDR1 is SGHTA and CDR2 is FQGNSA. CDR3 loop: CASSAGTSINEQFF. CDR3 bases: TGTGCCAGCAGCGCCGGGACTAGCATTAATGAGCAGTTCTTC.

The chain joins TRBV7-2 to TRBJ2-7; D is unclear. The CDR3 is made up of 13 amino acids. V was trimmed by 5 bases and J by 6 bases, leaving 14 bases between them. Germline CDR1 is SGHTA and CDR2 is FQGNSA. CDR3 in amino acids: CASSLNSLREQYF. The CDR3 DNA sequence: TGTGCCAGCAGCCTTAATTCCCTCCGCGAGCAGTACTTC.

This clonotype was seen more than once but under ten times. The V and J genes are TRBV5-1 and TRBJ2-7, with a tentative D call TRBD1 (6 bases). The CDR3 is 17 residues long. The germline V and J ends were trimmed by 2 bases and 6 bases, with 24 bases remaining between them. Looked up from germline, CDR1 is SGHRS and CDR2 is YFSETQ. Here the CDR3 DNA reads TGCGCCAGCAGCTTTTACCCCGGGACACCGCTTTCGGGCGAGCAGTACTTC. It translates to CASSFYPGTPLSGEQYF.

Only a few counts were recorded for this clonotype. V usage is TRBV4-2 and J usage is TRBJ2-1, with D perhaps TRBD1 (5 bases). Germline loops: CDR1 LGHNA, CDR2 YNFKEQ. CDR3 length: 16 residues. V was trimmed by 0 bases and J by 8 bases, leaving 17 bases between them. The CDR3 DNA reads TGTGCCAGCAGCCAAGATCTGCCAGGGAAACGGGATGAGCAGTTCTTC. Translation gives CASSQDLPGKRDEQFF.

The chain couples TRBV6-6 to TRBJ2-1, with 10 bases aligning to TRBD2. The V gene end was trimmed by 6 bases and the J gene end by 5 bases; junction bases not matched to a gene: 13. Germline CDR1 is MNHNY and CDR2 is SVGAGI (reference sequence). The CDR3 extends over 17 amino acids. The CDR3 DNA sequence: TGTGCCAGCAGCCGCCTCTTACTAGCGGGGATGAACAATGAGCAGTTCTTC. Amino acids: CASSRLLLAGMNNEQFF.

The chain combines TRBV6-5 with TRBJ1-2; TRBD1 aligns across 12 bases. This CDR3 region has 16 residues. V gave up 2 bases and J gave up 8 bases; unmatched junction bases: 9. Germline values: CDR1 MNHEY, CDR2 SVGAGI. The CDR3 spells CASSYGTGGAITGYTF. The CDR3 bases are TGTGCCAGCAGTTACGGGACAGGGGGCGCGATTACCGGCTACACCTTC.

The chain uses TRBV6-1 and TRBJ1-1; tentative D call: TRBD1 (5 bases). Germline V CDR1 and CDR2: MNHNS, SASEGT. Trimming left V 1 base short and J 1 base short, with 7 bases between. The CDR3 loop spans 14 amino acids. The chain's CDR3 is CASSEEQENTEAFF. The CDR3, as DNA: TGTGCCAGCAGTGAAGAACAGGAGAACACTGAAGCTTTCTTT.

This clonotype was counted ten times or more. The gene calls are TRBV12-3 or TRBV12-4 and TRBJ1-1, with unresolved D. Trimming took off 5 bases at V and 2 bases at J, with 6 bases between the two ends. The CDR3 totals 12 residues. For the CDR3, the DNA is TGTGCCAGCAGTATTATTAACACTGAAGCTTTCTTT. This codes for CASSIINTEAFF.

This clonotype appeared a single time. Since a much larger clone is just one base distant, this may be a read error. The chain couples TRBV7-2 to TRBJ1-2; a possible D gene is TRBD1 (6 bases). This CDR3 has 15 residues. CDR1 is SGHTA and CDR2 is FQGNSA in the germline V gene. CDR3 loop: CANSFFGGGVNGYTF. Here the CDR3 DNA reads TGTGCCAACAGCTTTTTTGGCGGGGGCGTAAATGGCTACACCTTC.

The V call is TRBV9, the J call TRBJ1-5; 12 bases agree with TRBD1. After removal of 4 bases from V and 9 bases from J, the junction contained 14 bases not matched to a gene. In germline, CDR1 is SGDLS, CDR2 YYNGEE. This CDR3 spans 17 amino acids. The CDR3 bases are TGTGCCAGCAGCACCCCCCGGGACAGGGGGCTGTCATGGCCCCAGCATTTT. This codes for CASSTPRDRGLSWPQHF.

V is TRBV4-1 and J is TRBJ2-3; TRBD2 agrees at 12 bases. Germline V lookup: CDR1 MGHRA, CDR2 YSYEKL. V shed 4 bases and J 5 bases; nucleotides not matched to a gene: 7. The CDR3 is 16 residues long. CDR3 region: CASSPGLAGWGDTQYF. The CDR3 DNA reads TGCGCCAGCAGCCCCGGACTAGCGGGGTGGGGAGATACGCAGTATTTT.

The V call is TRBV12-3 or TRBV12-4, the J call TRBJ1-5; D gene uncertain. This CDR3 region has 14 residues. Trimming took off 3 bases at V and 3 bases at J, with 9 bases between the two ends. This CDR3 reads CASSLNIYNQPQHF. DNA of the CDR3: TGTGCCAGCAGTTTGAACATCTACAATCAGCCCCAGCATTTT.

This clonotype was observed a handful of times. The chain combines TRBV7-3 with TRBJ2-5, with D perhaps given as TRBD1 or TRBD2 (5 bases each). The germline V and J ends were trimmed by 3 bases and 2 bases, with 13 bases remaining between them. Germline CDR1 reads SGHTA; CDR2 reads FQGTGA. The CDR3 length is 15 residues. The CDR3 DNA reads TGTGCCAGCAGCTTGGAGAGGGGTGCACAAGAGACCCAGTACTTC. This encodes CASSLERGAQETQYF.

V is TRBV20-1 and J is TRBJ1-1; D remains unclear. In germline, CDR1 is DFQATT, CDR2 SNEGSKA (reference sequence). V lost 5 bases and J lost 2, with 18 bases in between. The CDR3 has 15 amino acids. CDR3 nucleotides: TGCAGTGCTTTGTATTACCCAGTGCCAAACACTGAAGCTTTCTTT. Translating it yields CSALYYPVPNTEAFF.

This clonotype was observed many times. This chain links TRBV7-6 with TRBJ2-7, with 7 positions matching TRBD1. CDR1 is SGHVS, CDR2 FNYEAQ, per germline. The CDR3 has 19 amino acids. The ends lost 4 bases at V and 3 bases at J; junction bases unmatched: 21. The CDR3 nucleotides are TGTGCCAGCAGCTCCCAACAAGGGGCAGACAGGGTGGCAGTCTACGAGCAGTACTTC. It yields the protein CASSSQQGADRVAVYEQYF. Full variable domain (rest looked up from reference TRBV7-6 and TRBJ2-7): GAGVSQSPRYKVTKRGQDVALRCDPISGHVSLYWYRQALGQGPEFLTYFNYEAQQDKSGLPNDRFSAERPEGSISTLTIQRTEQRDSAMYRCASSSQQGADRVAVYEQYFGPGTRLTVT.

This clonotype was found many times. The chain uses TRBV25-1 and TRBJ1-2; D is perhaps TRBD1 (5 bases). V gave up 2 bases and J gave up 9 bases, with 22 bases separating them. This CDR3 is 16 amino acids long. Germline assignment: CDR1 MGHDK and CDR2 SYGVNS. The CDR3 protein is CASSEETRAPVHRYTF. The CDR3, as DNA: TGTGCCAGCAGTGAAGAAACCAGGGCACCAGTCCATCGCTACACCTTC.

Here the CDR3 DNA reads TGTGCCAGCAGCTTAGGTCTTGGTGGCGCCTATAATTCACCCCTCCACTTT. Amino acids: CASSLGLGGAYNSPLHF. J is TRBJ1-6 and V is TRBV7-2; D not resolved. The CDR3 runs to 17 residues. Trimming stripped 1 base from V and 2 bases from J, with 12 bases between. CDR1 and CDR2 (germline): SGHTA, FQGNSA. Full variable domain (missing parts from reference TRBV7-2 and TRBJ1-6): GAGVSQSPSNKVTEKGKDVELRCDPISGHTALYWYRQSLGQGLEFLIYFQGNSAPDKSGLPSDRFSAERTGGSVSTLTIQRTQQEDSAVYLCASSLGLGGAYNSPLHFGNGTRLTVT.

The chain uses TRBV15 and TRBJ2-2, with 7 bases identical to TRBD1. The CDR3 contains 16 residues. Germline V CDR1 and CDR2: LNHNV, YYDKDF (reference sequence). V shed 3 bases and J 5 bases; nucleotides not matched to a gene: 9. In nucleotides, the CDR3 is TGTGCCACCAGCAGGTCACAGGGGCTTCTGACCGGGGAGCTGTTTTTT. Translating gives CATSRSQGLLTGELFF.